This is a list of T cell receptor beta chains from one sample in a study of shared clonotypes between healthy human individuals. Sequencing was performed with immunoSEQ multiplex PCR; in TCRdb, only in-frame clones are kept and a portion is missing. The repertoire consists of about 490,000 clones, with 60% to 85% occurring once and the leading ten covering 13%. Sample: PBMCs. These receptors were collected from a woman aged 40 to 49 in good health. Some clones in this sample may be carry-over from other donors' samples. CDR3s include the opening cysteine and the closing phenylalanine or tryptophan. The D gene is left open where the match is weak. Size is stated for part of the rows, as once, few or many counts, or as a class when the clone is expanded.

-	12	-	TRBV10-3	TRBJ2-7	CAISATPDEQYF	TGTGCCATCAGTGCCACCCCAGACGAGCAGTACTTC
-	14	-	TRBV21-1	TRBJ2-7	CASTPDRDTYEQYF	TGTGCCAGCACCCCGGACCGGGATACCTACGAGCAGTACTTC
medium-sized	15	-	TRBV19	TRBJ2-6	CASSTLISGANVLTF	TGTGCCAGTAGTACCTTAATCTCTGGGGCCAACGTCCTGACTTTC
many	18	TRBD1	TRBV18	TRBJ1-1	CASSPFPGQGGRNTEAFF	TGTGCCAGCTCACCCTTCCCGGGACAGGGGGGGAGGAACACTGAAGCTTTCTTT
-	15	TRBD1	TRBV5-4	TRBJ2-1	CASSLQGVPYNEQFF	TGTGCCAGCAGCTTACAGGGGGTCCCCTACAATGAGCAGTTCTTC
-	13	-	TRBV30	TRBJ2-7	CAWTTVISGEQYF	TGTGCCTGGACGACAGTTATCTCGGGGGAGCAGTACTTC
-	15	-	TRBV7-6	TRBJ2-7	CASSLASNRVSEQYF	TGTGCCAGCAGCTTAGCGTCTAACAGAGTTAGTGAGCAGTACTTC
-	16	-	TRBV7-8	TRBJ1-2	CASSLGQAIANYGYTF	TGTGCCAGCAGCTTAGGACAGGCAATAGCTAACTATGGCTACACCTTC
-	13	-	TRBV2	TRBJ1-2	CASSLQGRRGYTF	TGTGCCAGCAGCCTCCAGGGTCGACGGGGCTACACCTTC
once	15	-	TRBV11-3	TRBJ1-3	CASSRDGGSGNTIYF	TGTGCCAGCAGCCGGGACGGTGGCTCTGGAAACACCATATATTTT
many	14	TRBD1	TRBV7-9	TRBJ1-2	CASSFGQGRDGYTF	TGTGCCAGCAGCTTCGGACAGGGACGGGATGGCTACACCTTC
-	19	TRBD2	TRBV7-3	TRBJ2-1	CASSLKSSSGSLAYNEQFF	TGTGCCAGCAGCTTAAAATCTTCCAGCGGGAGCCTAGCGTACAATGAGCAGTTCTTC
-	11	-	TRBV20-1	TRBJ1-3	CSAQDGNTIYF	TGCAGTGCCCAGGACGGAAACACCATATATTTT
-	15	TRBD1	TRBV16	TRBJ1-1	CASSRHRGVNTEAFF	TGTGCCAGCAGCCGACACAGGGGTGTGAACACTGAAGCTTTCTTT
-	12	TRBD1	TRBV5-4	TRBJ1-2	CASRTTGTGYIF	TGTGCCAGCAGAACAACCGGGACAGGGTACATCTTC
-	16	-	TRBV15	TRBJ2-3	CATSRGGFGITDTQYF	TGTGCCACCAGCAGAGGCGGGTTCGGGATCACAGATACGCAGTATTTT
few	15	TRBD1	TRBV13	TRBJ1-6	CASSLGDREYSPLHF	TGTGCCAGCAGCTTAGGGGACAGGGAGTATTCACCCCTCCACTTT
-	14	TRBD2	TRBV7-7	TRBJ2-3	CASSPLAGADTQYF	TGTGCCAGCAGCCCCCTAGCGGGAGCGGATACGCAGTATTTT
-	12	-	TRBV5-6	TRBJ2-5	CASSPGLETQYF	TGTGCCAGCTCTCCGGGGCTGGAGACCCAGTACTTC
-	14	TRBD2	TRBV7-2	TRBJ2-3	CASSYSGSFDTQYF	TGTGCCAGCAGTTACAGCGGGAGTTTCGATACGCAGTATTTT
-	15	-	TRBV2	TRBJ2-1	CASSELRTVGEGQFF	TGTGCCAGCAGTGAACTTCGGACAGTAGGGGAAGGGCAGTTCTTC
few	16	TRBD2	TRBV9	TRBJ2-1	CASSVGGLAGNNEQFF	TGTGCCAGCAGCGTCGGGGGACTAGCGGGGAACAATGAGCAGTTCTTC
-	14	-	TRBV6-4	TRBJ1-5	CASSEGGDVQPQHF	TGTGCCAGCAGTGAGGGGGGGGATGTTCAGCCCCAGCATTTT
-	16	TRBD1	TRBV18	TRBJ2-3	CASSPLGTEGWDTQYF	TGTGCCAGCTCACCACTCGGGACAGAGGGATGGGATACGCAGTATTTT
-	14	-	TRBV7-2	TRBJ2-1	CASSSRGELNEQFF	TGTGCCAGCAGCTCCAGGGGAGAACTCAATGAGCAGTTCTTC
-	14	-	TRBV30	TRBJ2-1	CAWTRGTSYNEQFF	TGTGCCTGGACAAGAGGGACTTCCTACAATGAGCAGTTCTTC
-	16	TRBD2	TRBV18	TRBJ2-2	CASSPPAGANTGELFF	TGTGCCAGCTCACCACCGGCGGGAGCGAACACCGGGGAGCTGTTTTTT
-	13	-	TRBV9	TRBJ2-5	CASSVAQGQTQYF	TGTGCCAGCAGCGTAGCACAGGGTCAGACCCAGTACTTC
-	15	TRBD2	TRBV2	TRBJ2-1	CASSVQRLAGSEQFF	TGTGCCAGCAGTGTTCAGAGACTAGCGGGAAGTGAGCAGTTCTTC
-	18	TRBD1	TRBV30	TRBJ2-5	CAWSREWGRGQGSLTQYF	TGTGCCTGGAGTCGGGAGTGGGGCCGCGGACAGGGGAGTCTGACCCAGTACTTC
few	14	-	TRBV2	TRBJ2-7	CASSENPRTYEQYF	TGTGCCAGCAGTGAAAACCCCAGAACCTACGAGCAGTACTTC
-	14	-	TRBV6-5	TRBJ1-1	CASSPLGENTEAFF	TGTGCCAGCAGTCCATTGGGCGAGAACACTGAAGCTTTCTTT
-	16	TRBD2	TRBV2	TRBJ2-1	CASSEFLAGGTAEQFF	TGTGCCAGCAGTGAATTTCTAGCGGGAGGTACGGCTGAGCAGTTCTTC
-	14	TRBD1	TRBV5-1	TRBJ1-4	CASSSQTGDEKLFF	TGCGCCAGCAGCTCCCAGACAGGGGATGAAAAACTGTTTTTT
-	12	-	TRBV2	TRBJ2-7	CVSRPLDYEQYF	TGTGTCAGCAGGCCTTTGGACTACGAGCAGTACTTC
-	15	-	TRBV25-1	TRBJ1-4	CASSGGVEIGEKLFF	TGTGCCAGCAGCGGTGGGGTTGAAATAGGGGAAAAACTGTTTTTT
-	10	-	TRBV10-1	TRBJ1-1	CAARGTEAFF	TGCGCCGCCAGGGGCACTGAAGCTTTCTTT
-	15	-	TRBV14	TRBJ2-6	CAISALNSGANVLTF	TGTGCCATCTCCGCCCTAAACTCTGGGGCCAACGTCCTGACTTTC
-	14	-	TRBV5-1	TRBJ1-1	CASSLLEGNTEAFF	TGCGCCAGCAGCTTGCTAGAAGGGAACACTGAAGCTTTCTTT
-	16	-	TRBV28	TRBJ2-1	CASSIPHGGSYNEQFF	TGTGCCAGCAGTATCCCTCACGGAGGTTCCTACAATGAGCAGTTCTTC
few	12	-	TRBV29-1	TRBJ2-7	CSVGGQPYEQYF	TGCAGCGTTGGAGGACAGCCCTACGAGCAGTACTTC
few	17	TRBD1	TRBV9	TRBJ2-6	CASSVRTGGSGANVLTF	TGTGCCAGCAGCGTAAGGACAGGCGGCTCTGGGGCCAACGTCCTGACTTTC
few	15	TRBD2	TRBV27	TRBJ2-3	CASSSPTSGTDTQYF	TGTGCCAGCAGTAGCCCCACTAGCGGCACAGATACGCAGTATTTT
-	14	-	TRBV2	TRBJ1-5	CASSWGGWDQPQHF	TGTGCCAGCAGTTGGGGGGGATGGGATCAGCCCCAGCATTTT
-	14	-	TRBV10-3	TRBJ1-2	CAIGESETRYGYTF	TGTGCCATCGGTGAGTCGGAGACTCGCTATGGCTACACCTTC
-	14	-	TRBV7-9	TRBJ2-4	CASSPQGAKNIQYF	TGTGCCAGCAGCCCCCAGGGGGCCAAAAACATTCAGTACTTC
many	18	TRBD1	TRBV4-1	TRBJ2-1	CASSQDREGTGIGNEQFF	TGCGCCAGCAGCCAAGATCGAGAAGGGACAGGGATCGGGAATGAGCAGTTCTTC
-	15	-	TRBV5-1	TRBJ2-5	CASSLVSDSSETQYF	TGCGCCAGCAGCTTGGTCTCGGATTCGTCAGAGACCCAGTACTTC